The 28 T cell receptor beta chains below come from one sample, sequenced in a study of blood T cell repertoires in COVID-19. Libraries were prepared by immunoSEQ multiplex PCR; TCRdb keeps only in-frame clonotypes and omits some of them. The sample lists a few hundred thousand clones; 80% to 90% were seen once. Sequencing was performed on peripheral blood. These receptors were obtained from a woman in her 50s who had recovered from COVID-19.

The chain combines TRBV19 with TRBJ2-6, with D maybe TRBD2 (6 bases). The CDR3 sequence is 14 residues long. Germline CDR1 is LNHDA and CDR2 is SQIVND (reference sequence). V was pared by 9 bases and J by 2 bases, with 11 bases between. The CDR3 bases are TGTGCCAGCTGGGGAGGAACTGGGGCCAACGTCCTGACTTTC. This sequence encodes CASWGGTGANVLTF.

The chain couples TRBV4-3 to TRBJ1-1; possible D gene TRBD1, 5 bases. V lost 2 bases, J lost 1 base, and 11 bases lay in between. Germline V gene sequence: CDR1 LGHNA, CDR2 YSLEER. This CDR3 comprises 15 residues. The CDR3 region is CASSQQGGGNTEAFF. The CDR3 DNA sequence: TGCGCCAGCAGCCAACAGGGAGGTGGGAACACTGAAGCTTTCTTT.

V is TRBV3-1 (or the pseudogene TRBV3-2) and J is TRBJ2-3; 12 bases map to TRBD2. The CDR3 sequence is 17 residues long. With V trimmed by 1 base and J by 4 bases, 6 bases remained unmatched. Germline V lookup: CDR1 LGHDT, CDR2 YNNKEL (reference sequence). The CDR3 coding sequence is TGTGCCAGCAGCCAAGGGACTCTAGCGGGGGGGCCAGATACGCAGTATTTT. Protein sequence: CASSQGTLAGGPDTQYF.

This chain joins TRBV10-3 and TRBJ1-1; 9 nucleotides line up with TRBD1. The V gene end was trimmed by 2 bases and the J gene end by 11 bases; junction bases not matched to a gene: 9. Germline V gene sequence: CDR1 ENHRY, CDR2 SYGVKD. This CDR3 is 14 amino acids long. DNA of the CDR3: TGTGCCATCAGTGAGGGGACAGGGTATGGTGGGGCTTTCTTT. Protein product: CAISEGTGYGGAFF.

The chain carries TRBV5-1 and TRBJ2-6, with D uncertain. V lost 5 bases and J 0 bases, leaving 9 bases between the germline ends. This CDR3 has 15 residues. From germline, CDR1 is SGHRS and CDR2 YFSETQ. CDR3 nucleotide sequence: TGCGCCAGCAGAGAGGCGGTCTCTGGGGCCAACGTCCTGACTTTC. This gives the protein CASREAVSGANVLTF.

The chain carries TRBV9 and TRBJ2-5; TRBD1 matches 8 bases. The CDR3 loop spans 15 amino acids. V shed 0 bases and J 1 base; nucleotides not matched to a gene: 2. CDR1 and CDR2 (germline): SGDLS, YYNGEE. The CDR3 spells CASSVGGTGQETQYF. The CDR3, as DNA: TGTGCCAGCAGCGTAGGAGGGACAGGCCAAGAGACCCAGTACTTC.

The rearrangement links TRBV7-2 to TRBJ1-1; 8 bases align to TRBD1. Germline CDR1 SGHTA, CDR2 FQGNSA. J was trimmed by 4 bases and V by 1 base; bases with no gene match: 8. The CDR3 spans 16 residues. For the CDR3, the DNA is TGTGCCAGCAGCTTAGTTTCAGGGCAGGGGGCCACTGAAGCTTTCTTT. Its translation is CASSLVSGQGATEAFF.

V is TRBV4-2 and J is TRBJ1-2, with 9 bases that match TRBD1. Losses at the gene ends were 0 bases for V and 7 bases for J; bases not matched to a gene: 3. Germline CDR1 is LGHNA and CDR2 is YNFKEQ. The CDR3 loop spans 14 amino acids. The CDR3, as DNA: TGTGCCAGCAGCCAAGACGGGACAGGGACTGGCTACACCTTC. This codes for CASSQDGTGTGYTF.

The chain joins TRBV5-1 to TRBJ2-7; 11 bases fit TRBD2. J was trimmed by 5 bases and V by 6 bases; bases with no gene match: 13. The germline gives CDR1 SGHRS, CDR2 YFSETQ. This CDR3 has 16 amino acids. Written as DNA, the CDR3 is TGCGCCAGCACTTTTGGGTTACTAGCGGGAGACCACGAGCAGTACTTC. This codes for CASTFGLLAGDHEQYF.

The CDR3 sequence is CASSRPGHPGHEQYF. In DNA form, the CDR3 reads TGTGCCAGCAGCCGGCCGGGACACCCAGGACACGAGCAGTACTTC. V is TRBV11-2 and J is TRBJ2-7, with D possibly being TRBD1 (6 bases). CDR1 is SGHAT, CDR2 FQNNGV, per germline. V gave up 5 bases and J gave up 5 bases, with 19 bases separating them. The CDR3 has 15 amino acids. Full variable domain (outside the CDR3, taken from reference TRBV11-2 and TRBJ2-7): EAGVAQSPRYKIIEKRQSVAFWCNPISGHATLYWYQQILGQGPKLLIQFQNNGVVDDSQLPKDRFSAERLKGVDSTLKIQPAKLEDSAVYLCASSRPGHPGHEQYFGPGTRLTVT.

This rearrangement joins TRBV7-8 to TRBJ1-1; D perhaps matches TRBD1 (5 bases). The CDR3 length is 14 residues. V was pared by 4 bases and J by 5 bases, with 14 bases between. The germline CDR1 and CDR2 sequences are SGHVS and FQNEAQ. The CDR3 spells CASSSRSGRTEAFF. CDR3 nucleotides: TGTGCCAGCAGCTCACGGTCAGGGCGGACTGAAGCTTTCTTT.

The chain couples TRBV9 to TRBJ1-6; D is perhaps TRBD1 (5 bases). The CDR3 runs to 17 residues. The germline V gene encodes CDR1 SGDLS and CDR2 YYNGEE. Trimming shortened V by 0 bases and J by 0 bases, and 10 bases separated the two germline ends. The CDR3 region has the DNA TGTGCCAGCAGCGTAGGACAGCGTTACTCCTATAATTCACCCCTCCACTTT. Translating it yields CASSVGQRYSYNSPLHF.

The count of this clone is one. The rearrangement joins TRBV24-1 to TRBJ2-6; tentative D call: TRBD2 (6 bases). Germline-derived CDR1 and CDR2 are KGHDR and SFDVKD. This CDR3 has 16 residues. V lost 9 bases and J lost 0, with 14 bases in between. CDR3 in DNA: TGTGCCACCCAGGGACTTACGTACTCTGGGGCCAACGTCCTGACTTTC. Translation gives CATQGLTYSGANVLTF.

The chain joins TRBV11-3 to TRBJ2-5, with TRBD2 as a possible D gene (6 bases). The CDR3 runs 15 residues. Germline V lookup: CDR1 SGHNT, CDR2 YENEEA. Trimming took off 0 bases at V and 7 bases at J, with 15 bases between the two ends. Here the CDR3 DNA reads TGTGCCAGCAGCTTAGATTCGGGCGGGGCAGGGACCCAGTACTTC. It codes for CASSLDSGGAGTQYF.

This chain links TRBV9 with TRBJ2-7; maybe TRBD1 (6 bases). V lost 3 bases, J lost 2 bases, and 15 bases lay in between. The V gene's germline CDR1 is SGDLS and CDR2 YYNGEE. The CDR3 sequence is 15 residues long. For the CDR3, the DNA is TGTGCCAGCAGCGAGGGGGTCCTACTACCCTACGAGCAGTACTTC. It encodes CASSEGVLLPYEQYF.

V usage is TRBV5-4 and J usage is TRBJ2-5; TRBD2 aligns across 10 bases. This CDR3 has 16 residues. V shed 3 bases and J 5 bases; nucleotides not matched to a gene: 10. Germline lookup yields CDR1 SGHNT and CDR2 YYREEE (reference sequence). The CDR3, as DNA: TGTGCCAGCAGCTCAAGAGCCTCTAGCGGGAGTGAGACCCAGTACTTC. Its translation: CASSSRASSGSETQYF.

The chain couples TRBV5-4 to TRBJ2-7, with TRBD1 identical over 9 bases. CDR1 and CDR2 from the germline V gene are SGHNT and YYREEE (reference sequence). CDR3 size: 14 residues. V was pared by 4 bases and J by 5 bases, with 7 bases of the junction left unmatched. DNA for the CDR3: TGTGCCAGCAGCAGACCGGGACAGGGAAACGAGCAGTACTTC. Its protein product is CASSRPGQGNEQYF.

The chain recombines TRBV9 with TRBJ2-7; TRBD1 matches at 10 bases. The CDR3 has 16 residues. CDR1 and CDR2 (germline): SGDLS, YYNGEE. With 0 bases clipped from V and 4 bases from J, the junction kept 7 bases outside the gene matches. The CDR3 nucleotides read TGTGCCAGCAGCGTAGATGGGGACAGGGGAGGGTACGAGCAGTACTTC. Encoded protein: CASSVDGDRGGYEQYF.

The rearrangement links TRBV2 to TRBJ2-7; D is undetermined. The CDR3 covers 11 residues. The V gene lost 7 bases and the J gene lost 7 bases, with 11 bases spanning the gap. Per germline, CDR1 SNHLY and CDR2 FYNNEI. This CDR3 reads CASIYFGEQYF. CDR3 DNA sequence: TGTGCCAGCATTTACTTCGGGGAGCAGTACTTC.

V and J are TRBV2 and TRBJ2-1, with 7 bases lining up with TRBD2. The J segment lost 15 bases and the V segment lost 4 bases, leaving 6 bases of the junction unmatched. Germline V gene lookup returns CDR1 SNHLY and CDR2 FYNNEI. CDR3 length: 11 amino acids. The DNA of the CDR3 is TGTGCCAGCAGTGTCCGATGGGAGGGGTTCTTC. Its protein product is CASSVRWEGFF.

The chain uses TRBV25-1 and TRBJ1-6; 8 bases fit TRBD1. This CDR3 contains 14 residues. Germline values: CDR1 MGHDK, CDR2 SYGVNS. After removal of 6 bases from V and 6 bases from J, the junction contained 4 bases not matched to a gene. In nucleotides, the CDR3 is TGTGCCAGCAGGTTGGGACAGGCTAATTCACCCCTCCACTTT. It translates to CASRLGQANSPLHF.

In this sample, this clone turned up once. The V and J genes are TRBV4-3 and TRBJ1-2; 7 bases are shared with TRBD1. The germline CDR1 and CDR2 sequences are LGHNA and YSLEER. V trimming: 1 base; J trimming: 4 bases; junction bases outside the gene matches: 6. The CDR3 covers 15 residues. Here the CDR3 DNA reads TGCGCCAGCAGCCAAGCGAACAGGGGAATCTATGGCTACACCTTC. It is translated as CASSQANRGIYGYTF.

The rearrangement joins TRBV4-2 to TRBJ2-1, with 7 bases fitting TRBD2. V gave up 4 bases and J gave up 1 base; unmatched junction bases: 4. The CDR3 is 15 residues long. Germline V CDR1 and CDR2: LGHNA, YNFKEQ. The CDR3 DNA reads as TGTGCCAGCAGCCCGGGGGGAGGGTCCTACAATGAGCAGTTCTTC. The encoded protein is CASSPGGGSYNEQFF.

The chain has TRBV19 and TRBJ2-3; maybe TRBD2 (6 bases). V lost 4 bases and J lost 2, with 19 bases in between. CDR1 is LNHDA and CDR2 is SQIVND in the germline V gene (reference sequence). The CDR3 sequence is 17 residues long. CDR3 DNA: TGTGCCAGTAGTAAGGCCCTTTCTAGCGCCGTCACAGATACGCAGTATTTT. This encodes CASSKALSSAVTDTQYF.

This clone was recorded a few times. This CDR3 is CASSQGHGYTF. The CDR3 DNA reads as TGTGCCAGCAGCCAAGGGCATGGCTACACCTTC. The J gene is TRBJ1-2, the V gene TRBV3-1 (or the pseudogene TRBV3-2); D gene ambiguous. Trimming shortened V by 1 base and J by 6 bases, and 3 bases separated the two germline ends. Germline CDR1 and CDR2: LGHDT and YNNKEL (reference sequence). The CDR3 has 11 amino acids.

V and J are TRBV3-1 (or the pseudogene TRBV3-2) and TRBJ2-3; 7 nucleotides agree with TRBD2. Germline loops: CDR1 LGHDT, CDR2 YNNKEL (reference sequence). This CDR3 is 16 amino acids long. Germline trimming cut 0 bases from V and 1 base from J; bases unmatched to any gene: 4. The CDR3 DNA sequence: TGTGCCAGCAGCCAAGATCTGGCGGGGGGCACAGATACGCAGTATTTT. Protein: CASSQDLAGGTDTQYF.

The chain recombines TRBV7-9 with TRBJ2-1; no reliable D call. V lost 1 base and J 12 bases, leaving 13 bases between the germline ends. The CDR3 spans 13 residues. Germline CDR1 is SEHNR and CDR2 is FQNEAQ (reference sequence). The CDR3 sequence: CASSLGAIALQFF. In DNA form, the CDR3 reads TGTGCCAGCAGCTTAGGAGCCATAGCCCTGCAGTTCTTC.

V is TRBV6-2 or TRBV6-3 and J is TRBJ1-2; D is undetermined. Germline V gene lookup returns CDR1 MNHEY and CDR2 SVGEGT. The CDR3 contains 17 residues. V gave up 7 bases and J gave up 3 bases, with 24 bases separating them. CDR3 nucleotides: TGTGCCAGCACTTATTCTTCGGGCATCCGGAGGGACTATGGCTACACCTTC. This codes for CASTYSSGIRRDYGYTF.